These 12 T cell receptor beta chains share one sample of origin, sequenced in a study of shared clonotypes between healthy human individuals. Assay used: immunoSEQ multiplex PCR; TCRdb lists only in-frame clones, some missing. The data show about 2.4 million clones, roughly 93% seen once. Sample: naive CD4+ T cells from PBMCs. Subset in this sample: CD45RA+ positively selected. The origin of the receptors is a man aged 18 to 29 in good health. Some clones in this sample may be carry-over from other donors' samples.

This clone turned up a few times. The V and J genes are TRBV4-1 and TRBJ1-1; no reliable D call. The CDR3 length is 15 residues. Germline V gene sequence: CDR1 MGHRA, CDR2 YSYEKL. V was trimmed by 4 bases and J by 0 bases, leaving 12 bases between them. In nucleotides, the CDR3 is TGCGCCAGCAGCCCGGACCGTTACCTGAACACTGAAGCTTTCTTT. Protein sequence: CASSPDRYLNTEAFF.

The chain recombines TRBV5-1 with TRBJ2-7; D is unresolved. Germline CDR1 SGHRS, CDR2 YFSETQ. The V end was cut by 0 bases, the J end by 3 bases, with 4 bases between. The CDR3 is 12 residues long. The CDR3 protein is CASSLGFYEQYF. The CDR3 DNA reads TGCGCCAGCAGCTTGGGCTTCTACGAGCAGTACTTC.

The rearrangement joins TRBV11-3 to TRBJ2-5; 14 nucleotides match TRBD2. Trimming at V came to 4 bases and at J to 5 bases, leaving 3 bases not matched to a gene. The germline CDR1 and CDR2 sequences are SGHNT and YENEEA. The CDR3 is 15 amino acids. The CDR3 protein is CASSSGLAGVETQYF. The CDR3 coding sequence is TGTGCCAGCAGCTCGGGACTAGCGGGAGTGGAGACCCAGTACTTC.

V usage is TRBV7-7 and J usage is TRBJ2-5; D is perhaps TRBD1 (6 bases). The length of the CDR3 is 13 residues. The germline CDR1 and CDR2 sequences are SSHAT and FNYEAQ (reference sequence). V lost 5 bases to trimming and J lost 5 bases, with 12 bases between them. The CDR3 reads CASSGDIGETQYF. The DNA for the CDR3 is TGTGCCAGCAGCGGGGACATCGGGGAGACCCAGTACTTC.

The V call is TRBV25-1, the J call TRBJ1-1, with no clear D. In germline, CDR1 is MGHDK, CDR2 SYGVNS. The CDR3 sequence is 13 residues long. V shed 4 bases and J shed 2 bases, with 8 bases lying between them. For the CDR3, the DNA is TGTGCCAGCAGTGGGCAGCACAACACTGAAGCTTTCTTT. Its protein product is CASSGQHNTEAFF.

V gene TRBV28 combines with J gene TRBJ2-1, with 9 bases aligning to TRBD2. The CDR3 sequence is 14 residues long. Germline trimming cut 5 bases from V and 4 bases from J; bases unmatched to any gene: 3. The germline V gene has CDR1 MDHEN and CDR2 SYDVKM. CDR3 nucleotides: TGTGCCAGCAGTCAGACTAGCGGTTACAATGAGCAGTTCTTC. Its translation is CASSQTSGYNEQFF.

This sequence joins TRBV29-1 and TRBJ2-3; possible D gene TRBD2, 7 bases. The V end lost 1 base, the J end lost 2 bases, and 19 bases lay between the germline ends. Per germline, CDR1 SQVTM and CDR2 ANQGSEA. CDR3 length: 17 amino acids. CDR3 nucleotides: TGCAGCGTTGAAGGATGGAGGAGGGAGGGGGTCACAGATACGCAGTATTTT. It encodes CSVEGWRREGVTDTQYF.

The V call is TRBV9, the J call TRBJ2-1; TRBD2 might be the D (5 bases). This CDR3 has 15 residues. The germline V and J ends were trimmed by 0 bases and 3 bases, with 10 bases remaining between them. Germline CDR1 and CDR2: SGDLS and YYNGEE. CDR3 sequence reads: CASSVEGDLYNEQFF. The CDR3 DNA is TGTGCCAGCAGCGTAGAGGGAGATCTCTACAATGAGCAGTTCTTC.

This chain joins TRBV6-5 and TRBJ1-1; a weak D match, TRBD1 (5 bases). Trimming took 0 bases from V and 11 from J, leaving 19 bases between them. CDR3 size: 15 residues. CDR1 is MNHEY, CDR2 SVGAGI, per germline. In nucleotides, the CDR3 is TGTGCCAGCAGTTACTCATTGAGAGGGGCCGGGGAGGCTTTCTTT. Its translation: CASSYSLRGAGEAFF.

This rearrangement joins TRBV7-2 to TRBJ2-2; D gene ambiguous. Germline V gene lookup returns CDR1 SGHTA and CDR2 FQGNSA. Trimming shortened V by 2 bases and J by 4 bases, and 11 bases separated the two germline ends. The CDR3 loop spans 15 amino acids. Here the CDR3 DNA reads TGTGCCAGCAGCTTAAACGGCAGACTCACCGGGGAGCTGTTTTTT. It is translated as CASSLNGRLTGELFF.

J is TRBJ1-3 and V is TRBV5-1; the match to TRBD1 covers 11 bases. V shed 4 bases, J shed 0 bases, and the junction held 6 bases outside the gene matches. From germline, CDR1 is SGHRS and CDR2 YFSETQ. The CDR3 consists of 17 residues. The CDR3, as DNA: TGCGCCAGCAGCGACACCGGGACAGGGGGCTCTGGAAACACCATATATTTT. Protein sequence: CASSDTGTGGSGNTIYF.

This clone was seen repeatedly, ten times or more. This chain links TRBV28 with TRBJ2-1; 7 bases line up with TRBD1. The CDR3 consists of 15 residues. After removal of 4 bases from V and 8 bases from J, the junction contained 11 bases not matched to a gene. Germline lookup yields CDR1 MDHEN and CDR2 SYDVKM. The CDR3: CASSSQGLVSDEQFF. CDR3 DNA: TGTGCCAGCAGTTCACAGGGGTTGGTGAGTGATGAGCAGTTCTTC.